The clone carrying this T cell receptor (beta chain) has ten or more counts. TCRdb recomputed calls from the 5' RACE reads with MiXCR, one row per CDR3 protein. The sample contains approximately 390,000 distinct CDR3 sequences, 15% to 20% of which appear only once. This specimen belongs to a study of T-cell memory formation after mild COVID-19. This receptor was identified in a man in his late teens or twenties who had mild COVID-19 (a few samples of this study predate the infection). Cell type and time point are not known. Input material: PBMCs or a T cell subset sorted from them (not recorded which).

The CDR3 protein is CASSQAGGETQYF. For the CDR3, the DNA is TGTGCCAGCAGCCAAGCGGGGGGGGAGACCCAGTACTTC. The rearrangement uses TRBV7-2 and TRBJ2-5; 10 nucleotides match TRBD2. V was clipped by 5 bases and J by 5 bases; unmatched bases: 2. This CDR3 comprises 13 residues. The V gene's germline CDR1 is SGHTA and CDR2 FQGNSA.